This T cell receptor beta chain was sequenced for a study of cytomegalovirus exposure and HLA in healthy donors. Study-wide results and limits: Indistinguishable V segments, including TRBV6-2 and TRBV6-3, were excluded.

Worth noting for this clone: Its antigen is as yet unknown.

Vbeta (60) and Jbeta (13) primers were used in the PCR. Here immunoSEQ multiplex PCR was the method, and the copy in TCRdb shows in-frame clones only, minus some. The sample holds 100,000 to 150,000 clones, roughly 79% seen once. Trimming removed 4 bases from V and 7 bases from J; junction bases left unmatched: 8. The CDR3 has 15 residues. From germline, CDR1 is MNHNY and CDR2 SVGAGI (reference sequence). V and J are TRBV6-6 and TRBJ2-2; TRBD1 agrees at 8 bases. The receptor was derived from a boy aged 2 to 10 in good health and CMV-seronegative. Source material: PBMCs. CDR3 bases: TGTGCCAGCAGTTTCCCCCAGGGGGCAGGCGGGGAGCTGTTTTTT. As protein: CASSFPQGAGGELFF.